These 28 T cell receptor beta chains share one sample of origin, sequenced in a study of early T cells in non-severe SARS-CoV-2 infection. Each CDR3 protein gets one entry after TCRdb re-called the 5' RACE reads with MiXCR. The sample shows 45,000 to 75,000 distinct CDR3 sequences, around an eighth of them seen only once. Specimen: whole blood. Source of these receptors: an adult who was a healthcare worker with PCR-confirmed SARS-CoV-2 infection or an uninfected control (not recorded which).

This clonotype was found a few times. This sequence joins TRBV29-1 and TRBJ2-7; no reliable D call. The CDR3 spans 13 residues. V lost 5 bases and J lost 1, with 12 bases in between. Germline CDR1 and CDR2: SQVTM and ANQGSEA. The chain's CDR3 is CSVKVDLSYEQYF. Written as DNA, the CDR3 is TGCAGCGTTAAGGTTGACTTGTCCTACGAGCAGTACTTC.

The sample holds a few counts of this clonotype. The chain is built from TRBV2 and TRBJ1-3, with 8 nucleotides matching TRBD1. Germline CDR1 and CDR2: SNHLY and FYNNEI. CDR3 size: 14 residues. V gave up 7 bases and J gave up 4 bases; unmatched junction bases: 6. Written as DNA, the CDR3 is TGTGCCAGCACCGCCACAGGGGGAGGAAACACCATATATTTT. Translated: CASTATGGGNTIYF. The variable domain in full, with the rest retrieved from reference TRBV2 and TRBJ1-3, is EPEVTQTPSHQVTQMGQEVILRCVPISNHLYFYWYRQILGQKVEFLVSFYNNEISEKSEIFDDQFSVERPDGSNFTLKIRSTKLEDSAMYFCASTATGGGNTIYFGEGSWLTVV.

This clonotype was observed a handful of times. V gene TRBV27 combines with J gene TRBJ2-2, with 7 bases lining up with TRBD2. Trimming removed 2 bases from V and 5 bases from J; junction bases left unmatched: 2. Per the germline V gene, CDR1 is MNHEY and CDR2 is SMNVEV (reference sequence). This CDR3 has 14 residues. The DNA of the CDR3 is TGTGCCAGCAGTTTAGCGGGGGTTACCGGGGAGCTGTTTTTT. Amino acids: CASSLAGVTGELFF.

This clonotype occurred a few times. This chain links TRBV29-1 with TRBJ1-2, with D perhaps matching TRBD1 (5 bases). From germline, CDR1 is SQVTM and CDR2 ANQGSEA. The CDR3 contains 11 residues. The V end lost 7 bases, the J end lost 3 bases, and 9 bases lay between the germline ends. The CDR3, as DNA: TGCAGCGGGGGCAACGACTATGGCTACACCTTC. This gives the protein CSGGNDYGYTF. Filled out from reference TRBV29-1 and TRBJ1-2, the complete variable domain reads SAVISQKPSRDICQRGTSLTIQCQVDSQVTMMFWYRQQPGQSLTLIATANQGSEATYESGFVIDKFPISRPNLTFSTLTVSNMSPEDSSIYLCSGGNDYGYTFGSGTRLTVV.

This clonotype was counted ten times or more. This chain connects TRBV19 to TRBJ1-5; a possible D gene is TRBD1 (5 bases). Germline CDR1 LNHDA, CDR2 SQIVND (reference sequence). Trimming removed 5 bases at V and 3 bases at J, with 17 bases between. The CDR3 has 16 residues. CDR3 region: CASSDSVDRYNQPQHF. As DNA, the CDR3 is TGTGCCAGTAGTGACTCCGTCGACAGATACAATCAGCCCCAGCATTTT. Complete variable domain (other parts from reference TRBV19 and TRBJ1-5): DGGITQSPKYLFRKEGQNVTLSCEQNLNHDAMYWYRQDPGQGLRLIYYSQIVNDFQKGDIAEGYSVSREKKESFPLTVTSAQKNPTAFYLCASSDSVDRYNQPQHFGDGTRLSIL.

The gene calls are TRBV6-2 or TRBV6-3 and TRBJ1-1; D unresolved. Germline-derived CDR1 and CDR2 are MNHEY and SVGEGT. This CDR3 is 12 amino acids long. Trimming removed 6 bases at V and 8 bases at J, with 13 bases between. For the CDR3, the DNA is TGTGCCAGCAGCCAATTCCCCTTCGAAGCTTTCTTT. Encoded protein: CASSQFPFEAFF.

The V and J genes are TRBV24-1 and TRBJ1-3; 7 bases fit TRBD1. V dropped 3 bases and J dropped 0; count of bases not matched to a gene: 7. There are 17 residues in the CDR3. CDR1 KGHDR and CDR2 SFDVKD come from the germline V gene. CDR3 in amino acids: CATSDKGQTTSGNTIYF. The CDR3 nucleotides read TGTGCCACCAGTGATAAGGGACAGACAACCTCTGGAAACACCATATATTTT.

This clonotype was observed at least ten times. This chain links TRBV9 with TRBJ1-1; D not certain. The V and J ends lost 0 bases and 1 base respectively, with 10 bases between them. Germline CDR1 reads SGDLS; CDR2 reads YYNGEE. The CDR3 sequence is 15 residues long. CDR3 sequence reads: CASSVAPPGNTEAFF. The CDR3 region has the DNA TGTGCCAGCAGCGTAGCTCCCCCAGGGAACACTGAAGCTTTCTTT.

The genes are TRBV9 and TRBJ2-7; TRBD2 aligns across 10 bases. Germline-derived CDR1 and CDR2 are SGDLS and YYNGEE. This CDR3 is built from 15 residues. V trimming: 0 bases; J trimming: 6 bases; junction bases outside the gene matches: 6. Here the CDR3 DNA reads TGTGCCAGCAGCGTAGGGAGCGGGAGGGCCGGCGAGCAGTACTTC. Its protein is CASSVGSGRAGEQYF.

Only a few counts were recorded for this clonotype. The rearrangement uses TRBV11-2 and TRBJ2-1, with D maybe TRBD2 (5 bases). The CDR3 consists of 15 residues. V lost 7 bases to trimming and J lost 0 bases, with 13 bases between them. CDR1 SGHAT and CDR2 FQNNGV come from the germline V gene. The CDR3 DNA is TGTGCCAGCACCCTAGGAGGCATCTCCTACAATGAGCAGTTCTTC. Translating gives CASTLGGISYNEQFF.

The V call is TRBV6-1, the J call TRBJ1-1; D unclear. The CDR3 runs 14 residues. CDR1 and CDR2 from the germline V gene are MNHNS and SASEGT. Deletions cut 2 bases from V and 4 bases from J, with 11 bases between. The CDR3 sequence: CASSEMEGTTEAFF. As DNA, the CDR3 is TGTGCCAGCAGTGAAATGGAAGGTACCACTGAAGCTTTCTTT.

This clonotype was recorded many times. The gene calls are TRBV12-3 or TRBV12-4 and TRBJ2-5; possible D gene TRBD1, 5 bases. The CDR3 is 14 amino acids. Trimming removed 6 bases at V and 4 bases at J, with 15 bases between. CDR3: CASRAQQGSETQYF. Written as DNA, the CDR3 is TGTGCCAGCAGAGCCCAGCAGGGATCAGAGACCCAGTACTTC.

This clonotype came up many times. The CDR3 reads CASSFGGPVTEAFF. Here the CDR3 DNA reads TGTGCCAGCAGCTTCGGGGGCCCGGTGACTGAAGCTTTCTTT. The V call is TRBV7-2, the J call TRBJ1-1, with D perhaps matching TRBD1 (6 bases). Trimming cost V 3 bases and J 5 bases, with 13 bases left between them. The CDR3 runs 14 residues. Germline V lookup: CDR1 SGHTA, CDR2 FQGNSA. Full variable domain (rest looked up from reference TRBV7-2 and TRBJ1-1): GAGVSQSPSNKVTEKGKDVELRCDPISGHTALYWYRQSLGQGLEFLIYFQGNSAPDKSGLPSDRFSAERTGGSVSTLTIQRTQQEDSAVYLCASSFGGPVTEAFFGQGTRLTVV.

V gene TRBV29-1 combines with J gene TRBJ1-2, with D possibly TRBD1 on 5 matching bases. V was cut by 4 bases and J by 6 bases, with 12 bases left in between. The CDR3 spans 12 residues. Germline assignment: CDR1 SQVTM and CDR2 ANQGSEA. Written as DNA, the CDR3 is TGCAGCGTTGGGCAGGGAAAGGATGGCTACACCTTC. This encodes CSVGQGKDGYTF.

This clonotype was seen many times. The chain uses TRBV27 and TRBJ2-1; either TRBD1 or TRBD2 may supply D (5 bases each). Germline CDR1 is MNHEY and CDR2 is SMNVEV (reference sequence). The germline V and J ends were trimmed by 7 bases and 5 bases, with 21 bases remaining between them. The CDR3 consists of 16 residues. CDR3 DNA: TGTGCCAGCAAGGGTAACCGGGACCGCCTAGACAATGAGCAGTTCTTC. The encoded protein is CASKGNRDRLDNEQFF.

The chain uses TRBV29-1 and TRBJ2-7; 7 bases are a match to TRBD2. V trimming: 4 bases; J trimming: 3 bases; junction bases outside the gene matches: 9. Germline V gene data show CDR1 as SQVTM and CDR2 as ANQGSEA. The CDR3 spans 14 residues. The CDR3: CSVGPRGGSYEQYF. DNA of the CDR3: TGCAGCGTTGGGCCTAGGGGCGGGAGCTACGAGCAGTACTTC.

This clonotype was seen once. V gene TRBV12-3 or TRBV12-4 combines with J gene TRBJ1-2; D is undetermined. Trimming shortened V by 2 bases and J by 0 bases, and 7 bases separated the two germline ends. The CDR3 contains 14 residues. The CDR3 here is CASSLSPANYGYTF. CDR3 in DNA: TGTGCCAGCAGTTTATCGCCCGCTAACTATGGCTACACCTTC.

V and J are TRBV5-1 and TRBJ1-1, with 7 positions matching TRBD1. Germline assignment: CDR1 SGHRS and CDR2 YFSETQ. The CDR3 sequence is 17 residues long. V gave up 2 bases and J gave up 0 bases; unmatched junction bases: 10. The CDR3 DNA sequence: TGCGCCAGCAGCTTAAGACAGGGCTCCCCGATGAACACTGAAGCTTTCTTT. Its translation is CASSLRQGSPMNTEAFF.

This clonotype occurred many times. The chain joins TRBV29-1 to TRBJ2-3, with D possibly being TRBD1 or TRBD2 (5 bases each). The germline CDR1 and CDR2 sequences are SQVTM and ANQGSEA. There are 13 residues in the CDR3. The V end lost 2 bases, the J end lost 4 bases, and 10 bases lay between the germline ends. The CDR3 region is CSVEQGAADTQYF. In DNA, the CDR3 is TGCAGCGTTGAACAGGGAGCAGCAGATACGCAGTATTTT.

The V gene is TRBV27, the J gene TRBJ1-1; tentative D call: TRBD1 (6 bases). The germline gives CDR1 MNHEY, CDR2 SMNVEV (reference sequence). V was pared by 5 bases and J by 0 bases, with 13 bases between. The CDR3 is made up of 15 amino acids. CDR3 residues: CASSPPGAMNTEAFF. CDR3 coding DNA: TGTGCCAGCAGTCCCCCAGGGGCGATGAACACTGAAGCTTTCTTT.

This clonotype was detected a few times. This chain links TRBV15 with TRBJ2-2; 7 nucleotides line up with TRBD1. Germline loops: CDR1 LNHNV, CDR2 YYDKDF (reference sequence). The CDR3 is 16 residues long. The J segment lost 5 bases and the V segment lost 1 base, leaving 7 bases of the junction unmatched. CDR3 DNA sequence: TGTGCCACCAGCAGAGCGAAAGGGACAGATACCGGGGAGCTGTTTTTT. Protein: CATSRAKGTDTGELFF.

The CDR3 sequence: CASSSGDHEQYF. The CDR3 DNA sequence: TGTGCCAGCAGTTCGGGGGACCACGAGCAGTACTTC. The V call is TRBV13, the J call TRBJ2-7, with D possibly matching TRBD2 (6 bases). Germline V CDR1 and CDR2: PRHDT, FYEKMQ (reference sequence). This CDR3 comprises 12 residues. V was shortened by 6 bases and J by 5 bases, with 11 bases between the two germline ends.

This clonotype was detected a few times. The chain recombines TRBV7-9 with TRBJ2-1, with TRBD1 as a possible D gene (5 bases). The CDR3 totals 14 residues. CDR1 is SEHNR, CDR2 FQNEAQ, per germline (reference sequence). Trimming cost V 5 bases and J 5 bases, with 13 bases left between them. The CDR3 loop is CASSLEDSNNEQFF. CDR3 DNA: TGTGCCAGCAGCCTGGAAGACAGTAACAATGAGCAGTTCTTC.

The rearrangement uses TRBV20-1 and TRBJ2-1; D uncertain. Germline values: CDR1 DFQATT, CDR2 SNEGSKA (reference sequence). Trimming left V 6 bases short and J 5 bases short, with 14 bases between. The CDR3 is 13 amino acids. The CDR3 region is CSAEENLNNEQFF. In DNA, the CDR3 is TGCAGTGCCGAAGAAAATCTCAACAATGAGCAGTTCTTC.

V and J are TRBV7-2 and TRBJ2-2; weak D call: TRBD2 (5 bases). Trimming took off 2 bases at V and 0 bases at J, with 7 bases between the two ends. CDR1 is SGHTA, CDR2 FQGNSA, per germline. The CDR3 runs 15 residues. The CDR3 here is CTSSLFGTNTGELFF. DNA of the CDR3: TGTACCAGCAGCTTATTCGGGACGAACACCGGGGAGCTGTTTTTT.

In this sample, this clonotype turned up a few times. This rearrangement joins TRBV3-1 to TRBJ2-3, with 11 nucleotides matching TRBD2. The J segment lost 8 bases and the V segment lost 6 bases, leaving 13 bases of the junction unmatched. This CDR3 has 16 residues. Germline assignment: CDR1 LGHDT and CDR2 YNNKEL (reference sequence). The CDR3 coding sequence is TGTGCCAGCAGGGACCAACTAGCGGGGGCATTAAGTACGCAGTATTTT. Protein product: CASRDQLAGALSTQYF.

The sample holds a few counts of this clonotype. J is TRBJ2-3 and V is TRBV7-2, with D possibly matching TRBD2 (5 bases). V was trimmed by 5 bases and J by 5 bases, leaving 14 bases between them. Per the germline V gene, CDR1 is SGHTA and CDR2 is FQGNSA. The CDR3 runs to 14 residues. This CDR3 is CASSPDRGRDTQYF. CDR3 bases: TGTGCCAGCAGCCCGGACCGGGGTAGAGATACGCAGTATTTT.

V is TRBV2 and J is TRBJ2-7, with 10 nucleotides matching TRBD2. Germline trimming cut 6 bases from V and 7 bases from J; bases unmatched to any gene: 6. Germline CDR1 is SNHLY and CDR2 is FYNNEI. The CDR3 sequence is 13 residues long. In DNA form, the CDR3 reads TGTGCCAGCAGAGCGGGGGGGCCTGGAGAGCAGTACTTC. The encoded protein is CASRAGGPGEQYF.